The entry below describes one T cell receptor beta chain. The data derive from a study of control samples from healthy donors and cancer patients. V was clipped by 4 bases and J by 6 bases; unmatched bases: 14. The germline V gene has CDR1 SGDLS and CDR2 YYNGEE. The CDR3 runs to 17 residues. Profiled with immunoSEQ multiplex PCR; TCRdb holds only in-frame clones, not every one. The sample lists under 450,000 clones, 80% to 95% occurring once. The material sequenced was PBMCs. The rearrangement uses TRBV9 and TRBJ1-2; TRBD1 matches at 11 bases. The TCR originated in a man aged 35 to 55 with head and neck cancer. CDR3 in DNA: TGTGCCAGCAGCCTCTCGATAGGACAGGGGGCTAGTAATGGCTACACCTTC. Protein product: CASSLSIGQGASNGYTF.